Listed below are T cell receptor beta chains from one sample, sequenced in a study of cytomegalovirus exposure and HLA in healthy donors. The data were produced by immunoSEQ multiplex PCR, yet TCRdb's version contains in-frame clones alone and is incomplete. This sample has around 160,000 clones, with over 70% found just once. Sequencing was performed on PBMCs. All receptors come from a woman aged 40 to 50 in good health and CMV-seropositive. Each CDR3 is given with its conserved first and last residue. The D gene is left open where the match is weak. A clone size is listed for some rows: how often the clone was seen (once, few, many), or a class if it is expanded.

V,D,J,size,CDR3,DNA
TRBV28,NA,TRBJ1-5,NA,CASSPHDRTNQPQHF,TGTGCCAGCAGTCCCCACGACAGGACTAATCAGCCCCAGCATTTT
TRBV7-2,NA,TRBJ1-5,once,CASSLSTGSNQPQHF,TGTGCCAGCAGCTTAAGTACTGGTAGCAATCAGCCCCAGCATTTT
TRBV7-9,TRBD1,TRBJ2-5,NA,CASSFTGGAETQYF,TGTGCCAGCAGCTTCACAGGGGGCGCGGAGACCCAGTACTTC
TRBV27,TRBD2,TRBJ2-5,NA,CATTSPGETQYF,TGTGCCACGACTAGCCCAGGGGAGACCCAGTACTTC
TRBV5-1,NA,TRBJ2-3,NA,CASSFGDTDTQYF,TGCGCCAGCAGCTTCGGGGACACAGATACGCAGTATTTT
TRBV5-1,TRBD1,TRBJ2-1,NA,CASSPQGALGNEQFF,TGCGCCAGCAGCCCCCAGGGGGCGCTCGGGAATGAGCAGTTCTTC
TRBV5-5,TRBD2,TRBJ2-2,NA,CASSFLAGTNTGELFF,TGTGCCAGCAGCTTTTTAGCGGGGACTAACACCGGGGAGCTGTTTTTT
TRBV6-5,TRBD2,TRBJ2-1,NA,CASSFGLAGYNEQFF,TGTGCCAGCAGTTTTGGACTAGCGGGGTACAATGAGCAGTTCTTC
TRBV28,NA,TRBJ1-2,NA,CASRLGRRNGYTF,TGTGCCAGCAGACTGGGCCGCCGGAATGGCTACACCTTC
TRBV5-1,NA,TRBJ1-1,NA,CASSLAASVNTEAFF,TGCGCCAGCAGCTTGGCCGCGTCGGTCAACACTGAAGCTTTCTTT
TRBV6-5,NA,TRBJ2-5,NA,CASRAAKTQYF,TGTGCCAGCAGGGCCGCCAAGACCCAGTACTTC
TRBV5-5,NA,TRBJ1-2,NA,CASSPTGWTNYGYTF,TGTGCCAGCAGTCCTACAGGGTGGACTAACTATGGCTACACCTTC
TRBV5-4,NA,TRBJ2-5,NA,CASSLIAVQETQYF,TGTGCCAGCAGCTTGATCGCGGTTCAAGAGACCCAGTACTTC
TRBV6-1,TRBD1,TRBJ1-1,NA,CASRDRGLTEAFF,TGTGCCAGCCGAGACAGGGGGCTAACTGAAGCTTTCTTT
TRBV18,TRBD1,TRBJ1-2,NA,CASSSGQGRDGYTF,TGTGCCAGCTCATCGGGACAGGGGCGCGATGGCTACACCTTC
TRBV10-3,NA,TRBJ1-2,NA,CAISASSGQAYGYTF,TGTGCCATCAGTGCGTCTTCCGGACAAGCCTATGGCTACACCTTC
TRBV5-1,TRBD1,TRBJ2-7,NA,CASSLAGDRLYSYEQYF,TGCGCCAGCAGCTTGGCAGGGGACAGGCTTTACTCCTACGAGCAGTACTTC
TRBV6-5,TRBD1,TRBJ1-6,NA,CASTGTGTSNSPLHF,TGTGCCAGCACCGGGACAGGGACGAGTAATTCACCCCTCCACTTT
TRBV2,TRBD2,TRBJ2-1,NA,CASSDLAGGPDEQFF,TGTGCCAGCAGTGACCTAGCGGGGGGGCCGGATGAGCAGTTCTTC
TRBV5-1,TRBD1,TRBJ1-1,NA,CASSWDRVTEAFF,TGCGCCAGCAGCTGGGACAGGGTGACTGAAGCTTTCTTT
TRBV7-6,TRBD2,TRBJ2-3,NA,CASSPGLAGFDTQYF,TGTGCCAGCAGCCCCGGACTAGCGGGGTTTGATACGCAGTATTTT
TRBV5-1,NA,TRBJ2-7,few,CASRKSTVDTYEQYF,TGCGCCAGCAGAAAGAGTACAGTCGATACCTACGAGCAGTACTTC
TRBV7-9,NA,TRBJ1-1,once,CASSSPPNREQNTEAFF,TGTGCCAGCAGCTCCCCCCCCAACAGGGAACAGAACACTGAAGCTTTCTTT
TRBV4-1,NA,TRBJ1-1,NA,CASSIQGTPMNTEAFF,TGCGCCAGCAGCATACAGGGTACACCCATGAACACTGAAGCTTTCTTT
TRBV7-3,TRBD1,TRBJ1-1,NA,CASSLMGTGGEAFF,TGTGCCAGCAGCTTAATGGGGACAGGGGGGGAAGCTTTCTTT
TRBV11-2,TRBD1,TRBJ1-1,once,CASSVGQGIEAFF,TGTGCCAGCAGCGTAGGACAGGGGATTGAAGCTTTCTTT
TRBV12-5,NA,TRBJ2-1,NA,CASGLSPQIHEQFF,TGTGCTAGTGGTTTAAGCCCCCAAATCCATGAGCAGTTCTTC
TRBV6-4,TRBD2,TRBJ2-7,NA,CASHLLAGVLCEQYF,TGTGCCAGCCATCTACTAGCGGGGGTATTGTGCGAGCAGTACTTC
TRBV6-5,TRBD1,TRBJ1-4,NA,CASSVQGAANEKLFF,TGTGCCAGCAGTGTGCAGGGGGCGGCTAATGAAAAACTGTTTTTT
TRBV14,TRBD1,TRBJ1-1,NA,CASSQDVDRGDWTEAFF,TGTGCCAGCAGCCAGGATGTGGACAGGGGGGACTGGACTGAAGCTTTCTTT
TRBV12-5,TRBD2,TRBJ2-5,NA,CASGLIRGVAGVQETQYF,TGTGCTAGTGGTTTGATCCGTGGGGTAGCGGGGGTTCAAGAGACCCAGTACTTC
TRBV19,TRBD1,TRBJ1-6,NA,CASSIDSVDRGRSPLHF,TGTGCCAGTAGTATAGATAGCGTAGACAGGGGAAGATCACCCCTCCACTTT
TRBV13,NA,TRBJ1-1,NA,CASSFGPNTEAFF,TGTGCCAGCAGCTTTGGGCCCAACACTGAAGCTTTCTTT
TRBV5-4,TRBD2,TRBJ2-3,NA,CASSLFSGSSTDTQYF,TGTGCCAGCAGCTTGTTTAGCGGGAGCAGCACAGATACGCAGTATTTT
TRBV6-5,NA,TRBJ2-7,NA,CASSYFDEQYF,TGTGCCAGCAGTTACTTCGACGAGCAGTACTTC
TRBV5-1,TRBD1,TRBJ1-1,NA,CASSTAGTAMNTEAFF,TGCGCCAGCAGCACGGCCGGGACAGCCATGAACACTGAAGCTTTCTTT
TRBV9,NA,TRBJ2-3,once,CASSAGGAVYTDTQYF,TGTGCCAGCAGCGCCGGAGGGGCAGTTTACACAGATACGCAGTATTTT
TRBV7-2,NA,TRBJ2-1,NA,CASSPEEGPYNEQFF,TGTGCCAGCAGTCCGGAGGAGGGACCCTACAATGAGCAGTTCTTC
TRBV30,TRBD1,TRBJ2-3,NA,CAWAPGQGATDTQYF,TGTGCCTGGGCGCCGGGACAGGGGGCCACAGATACGCAGTATTTT
TRBV5-6,NA,TRBJ2-7,NA,CASNLNGQSYEQYF,TGTGCCAGCAATCTCAACGGACAATCCTACGAGCAGTACTTC